The present TCR beta chain was sequenced within a study of long-term antiretroviral therapy in people with HIV. The assay used was immunoSEQ (version v3.0), run at survey level. Sequenced by immunoSEQ multiplex PCR; TCRdb stores in-frame clones only, minus some. This sample has approximately 12,000 clones, with 75% to 90% found just once. Germline V CDR1 and CDR2: SNHLY, FYNNEI. The CDR3 has 15 amino acids. Trimming pared 5 bases from V and 0 bases from J, leaving 8 bases between. Remarks on this clone: The antigen remains unidentified.

Study observations and caveats: Post-ART, diversity grew, though it stayed under transplant donor control levels. HIV repertoire CDR3 lengths ranged less widely than those of controls. Specimens of blood were obtained during 2004 to 2017, possibly under older ART regimens.

The V gene is TRBV2, the J gene TRBJ2-6; D remains ambiguous. The sequence derives from a woman in her thirties or forties with HIV. Sequences were derived from unsorted PBMCs, sampled 0.2 years before starting antiretroviral therapy. The chain's CDR3 is CASSLGLSGANVLTF. DNA for the CDR3: TGTGCCAGCAGTCTAGGCCTCTCTGGGGCCAACGTCCTGACTTTC.